The 11 T cell receptor beta chains in this list originate from one sample, sequenced in a study of human T cells and chemical hapten exposure. Unique molecular identifiers were affixed to discrete cDNA molecules within the library. TCRdb passed the reads through MiXCR, listing each CDR3 protein once. Among approximately 500 distinct CDR3 sequences listed, about 96% were seen once. Unfractionated whole blood yielded total RNA. Sample: whole blood. The receptors were sampled from a human donor who had alopecia or was a healthy volunteer (not recorded which). Some clones in this sample may be carry-over from other donors' samples. This table probably holds off-target reads from a library built for another chain.

This chain connects TRBV11-2 to TRBJ2-7; weak D call: TRBD2 (5 bases). Germline CDR1 is SGHAT and CDR2 is FQNNGV. Trimming left V 9 bases short and J 7 bases short, with 16 bases between. The CDR3 has 12 residues. The CDR3 sequence: CASSLAAGEQYF. The DNA of the CDR3 is TGTGCCAGTTCCCTAGCCGCCGGTGAGCAGTACTTC.

The chain has TRBV18 and TRBJ2-1, with 12 bases matching TRBD2. CDR3 size: 14 residues. Trimming took 3 bases from V and 10 from J; bases not matched to a gene: 4. Germline-derived CDR1 and CDR2 are KGHSH and LQKENI. The CDR3 here is CASSPGLAGGEQFF. The CDR3 nucleotides are TGTGCCAGCTCACCGGGACTAGCGGGTGGCGAGCAGTTCTTC.

Only one count was recorded for this clonotype. This CDR3 is CATSRDHSGNTIYF. The CDR3 coding sequence is TGTGCCACCAGCAGAGATCACAGTGGAAACACCATATATTTT. The chain couples TRBV15 to TRBJ1-3, with unresolved D. CDR3 length: 14 residues. CDR1 and CDR2 (germline): LNHNV, YYDKDF (reference sequence). V lost 0 bases and J lost 3, with 6 bases in between.

This sequence joins TRBV19 and TRBJ1-5; D uncertain. The CDR3 has 15 residues. CDR1 is LNHDA, CDR2 SQIVND, per germline (reference sequence). V lost 3 bases and J 1 base, leaving 10 bases between the germline ends. CDR3 region: CASSIRPGSNQPQHF. DNA for the CDR3: TGTGCCAGTAGTATTAGACCTGGGAGCAATCAGCCCCAGCATTTT. Together with reference TRBV19 and TRBJ1-5, the CDR3 gives the full variable domain: DGGITQSPKYLFRKEGQNVTLSCEQNLNHDAMYWYRQDPGQGLRLIYYSQIVNDFQKGDIAEGYSVSREKKESFPLTVTSAQKNPTAFYLCASSIRPGSNQPQHFGDGTRLSIL.

The chain couples TRBV5-8 to TRBJ2-7; a possible D gene is TRBD2 (7 bases). Germline assignment: CDR1 SGHTS and CDR2 YDEGEE. Between the trimmed V and J ends, which lost 3 bases and 5 bases, there was a span of 12 bases. The CDR3 runs to 13 residues. DNA of the CDR3: TGTGCCAGCAGCTCGGGGAGGGGGGACGAGCAGTACTTC. Translation gives CASSSGRGDEQYF. The variable domain in full, with the rest retrieved from reference TRBV5-8 and TRBJ2-7, is EAGVTQSPTHLIKTRGQQATLRCSPISGHTSVYWYQQALGLGLQFLLWYDEGEERNRGNFPPRFSGRQFPNYSSELNVNALELEDSALYLCASSSGRGDEQYFGPGTRLTVT.

The chain combines TRBV28 with TRBJ2-3; no clear D gene. Germline loops: CDR1 MDHEN, CDR2 SYDVKM. V dropped 3 bases and J dropped 9 bases, with 16 bases sitting between them. The CDR3 consists of 14 residues. In DNA form, the CDR3 reads TGTGCCAGCAGTTTGTCCGTGGGCACATGGACGCAGTATTTT. Encoded protein: CASSLSVGTWTQYF.

V is TRBV6-5 and J is TRBJ2-3; 13 nucleotides agree with TRBD2. The germline V gene has CDR1 MNHEY and CDR2 SVGAGI. V lost 5 bases to trimming and J lost 2 bases; unmatched junction nucleotides: 4. The CDR3 has 16 residues. CDR3 sequence (DNA): TGTGCCAGCAGTCTCGGACTAGCGGGGGCCACAGATACGCAGTATTTT. Its translation is CASSLGLAGATDTQYF.

The V call is TRBV3-1, the J call TRBJ2-7; 8 bases agree with TRBD2. The CDR3 runs to 17 residues. Looked up from germline, CDR1 is LGHDT and CDR2 is YNNKEL (reference sequence). With V trimmed by 4 bases and J by 2 bases, 13 bases remained unmatched. The CDR3 nucleotides are TGTGCCAGCAGCCCCGGGACTGGCGGGGGGACCCCCTACGAGCAGTACTTC. It translates to CASSPGTGGGTPYEQYF.

J is TRBJ2-2 and V is TRBV6-6; unclear D gene. The CDR3 runs to 13 residues. Trimming cost V 1 base and J 6 bases, with 6 bases left between them. The germline CDR1 and CDR2 sequences are MNHNY and SVGAGI (reference sequence). This CDR3 reads CASSYFEAGELFF. The DNA for the CDR3 is TGTGCCAGCAGTTACTTTGAGGCCGGGGAGCTGTTTTTT.

The chain is built from TRBV29-1 and TRBJ2-7, with D possibly TRBD2 on 6 matching bases. The CDR3 consists of 12 residues. From germline, CDR1 is SQVTM and CDR2 ANQGSEA. V was cut by 6 bases and J by 1 base, with 10 bases left in between. The CDR3 DNA sequence: TGCAGCGTGGAGGGATTATCCTACGAGCAGTACTTC. This translates into CSVEGLSYEQYF.

The chain couples TRBV6-5 to TRBJ1-5; 7 nucleotides align to TRBD1. The length of the CDR3 is 14 residues. Germline trimming cut 10 bases from V and 6 bases from J; bases unmatched to any gene: 12. CDR1 and CDR2 (germline): MNHEY, SVGAGI. The chain's CDR3 is CATQTGMGAQPQHF. Here the CDR3 DNA reads TGTGCCACCCAGACAGGGATGGGCGCTCAGCCCCAGCATTTT.